These 3 T cell receptor beta chains came from one sample sequenced in a study of blood T cell repertoires in COVID-19. Libraries were prepared by immunoSEQ multiplex PCR; TCRdb keeps only in-frame clonotypes and omits some of them. The data hold 490,000 or so clones, with 70% to 90% observed a single time. What was sequenced was PBMCs or T cells enriched from blood (not recorded which). The receptors shown here come from a woman in her forties who had recovered from COVID-19.

The chain links TRBV4-1 to TRBJ2-7, with TRBD2 matching 8 bases. Losses at the gene ends were 0 bases for V and 2 bases for J; bases not matched to a gene: 9. This CDR3 region has 17 residues. Germline V gene sequence: CDR1 MGHRA, CDR2 YSYEKL. The CDR3 DNA is TGCGCCAGCAGCCAAGAGAGGGACGGGACTAGAGCCTACGAGCAGTACTTC. Amino acids: CASSQERDGTRAYEQYF.

V is TRBV27 and J is TRBJ1-1; no reliable D call. Trimming stripped 2 bases from V and 7 bases from J, with 8 bases between. The CDR3 contains 12 residues. CDR1 is MNHEY and CDR2 is SMNVEV in the germline V gene (reference sequence). The CDR3 here is CASSLRRNEAFF. CDR3 in DNA: TGTGCCAGCAGTTTACGCAGAAATGAAGCTTTCTTT.

V gene TRBV5-1 combines with J gene TRBJ2-5; D is perhaps TRBD2 (6 bases). Deletions cut 2 bases from V and 4 bases from J, with 12 bases between. Germline V gives CDR1 SGHRS, CDR2 YFSETQ. The CDR3 is made up of 14 amino acids. The CDR3 sequence is CASSLLADGETQYF. The CDR3 nucleotides read TGCGCCAGCAGCTTACTAGCAGATGGAGAGACCCAGTACTTC.